The present entry profiles one T cell receptor beta chain with its context. Its specificity is not known. TCR beta cDNA was generated via 5'RACE template switching incorporating UMIs. Reanalyzing the 5' RACE reads, TCRdb keeps one entry per CDR3 protein, without DNA. The table for this sample gives roughly 430,000 distinct CDR3 sequences. The data originate from a study of T cells expressing NK-cell markers. Findings of the study overall: CD8+ T cells in roughly six donors included dominant NKG2C+ clonotypes at roughly 1.0-7.5%.

The CDR3 extends over 14 amino acids. CDR1 SEHNR and CDR2 FQNEAQ come from the germline V gene (reference sequence). The chain is built from TRBV7-9 and TRBJ2-5; TCRdb's D call, TRBD1, is unchecked because there is no DNA. The TCR sequence derives from a woman between 18 and 69 years old in good health. The specimen sequenced was blood T cells: a sorted CD56 or NKG2C T cell subset, CD4+ or CD8+ T cells, or bulk PBMC T cells (not recorded which). The CDR3 region is CASSLWTGEETQYF.